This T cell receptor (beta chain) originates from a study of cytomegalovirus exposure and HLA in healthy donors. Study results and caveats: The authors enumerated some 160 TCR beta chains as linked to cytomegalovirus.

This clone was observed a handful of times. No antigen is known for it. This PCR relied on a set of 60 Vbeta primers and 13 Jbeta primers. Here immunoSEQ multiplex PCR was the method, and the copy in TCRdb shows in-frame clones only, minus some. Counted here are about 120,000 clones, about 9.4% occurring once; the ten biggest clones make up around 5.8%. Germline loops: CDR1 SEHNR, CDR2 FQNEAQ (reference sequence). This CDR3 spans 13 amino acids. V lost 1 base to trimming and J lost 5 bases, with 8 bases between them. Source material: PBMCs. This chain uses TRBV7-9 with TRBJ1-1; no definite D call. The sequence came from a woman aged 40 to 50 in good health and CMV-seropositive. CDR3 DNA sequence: TGTGCCAGCAGCTTAGACCGTAGAACTGAAGCTTTCTTT. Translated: CASSLDRRTEAFF.